Listed below are T cell receptor beta chains from one sample, sequenced in a study of shared clonotypes between healthy human individuals. The table came from immunoSEQ multiplex PCR; TCRdb's copy has only in-frame clones and leaves some out. The sample holds hundreds of thousands of clones, less than 80% seen once. Sequenced sample: memory CD4+ T cells sorted from blood. Source of these receptors: a woman aged 25 to 39 in good health. Both conserved end residues are part of each CDR3. Fields, in order: clone size, V gene, D gene, CDR3 length, J gene, CDR3 protein, CDR3 DNA. D genes are given only for firm matches. Where a row states a size, it is once, few, many or the class of an expanded clone; other rows omit it.

abundance: NA
v_gene: TRBV5-1
d_gene: TRBD1
len: 14
j_gene: TRBJ1-6
CDR3aa: CASSIQGTNSPLHF
CDR3nt: TGCGCCAGCAGCATACAGGGGACTAATTCACCCCTCCACTTT

abundance: NA
v_gene: TRBV19
d_gene: NA
len: 14
j_gene: TRBJ1-5
CDR3aa: CASTLRGGNQPQHF
CDR3nt: TGTGCCAGTACCCTAAGGGGGGGCAATCAGCCCCAGCATTTT

abundance: many
v_gene: TRBV4-1
d_gene: TRBD2
len: 19
j_gene: TRBJ2-1
CDR3aa: CASSEGLAGSGGAYNEQFF
CDR3nt: TGCGCCAGCAGCGAGGGACTAGCGGGGAGCGGCGGGGCCTACAATGAGCAGTTCTTC

abundance: NA
v_gene: TRBV29-1
d_gene: TRBD2
len: 15
j_gene: TRBJ2-2
CDR3aa: CSVGGGRANTGELFF
CDR3nt: TGCAGCGTTGGCGGCGGGAGGGCGAACACCGGGGAGCTGTTTTTT

abundance: few
v_gene: TRBV27
d_gene: NA
len: 14
j_gene: TRBJ2-7
CDR3aa: CASSPRILGNEQYF
CDR3nt: TGTGCCAGCAGTCCCCGAATTTTGGGTAACGAGCAGTACTTC

abundance: once
v_gene: TRBV6-5
d_gene: NA
len: 14
j_gene: TRBJ2-7
CDR3aa: CASSYSYRDYEQYF
CDR3nt: TGTGCCAGCAGTTACTCTTACAGGGACTACGAGCAGTACTTC

abundance: NA
v_gene: TRBV30
d_gene: NA
len: 13
j_gene: TRBJ2-3
CDR3aa: CAWMSHNTDTQYF
CDR3nt: TGTGCCTGGATGTCCCATAACACAGATACGCAGTATTTT

abundance: NA
v_gene: TRBV5-1
d_gene: NA
len: 13
j_gene: TRBJ2-5
CDR3aa: CASSVGPKETQYF
CDR3nt: TGCGCCAGCAGCGTCGGCCCTAAAGAGACCCAGTACTTC

abundance: NA
v_gene: TRBV14
d_gene: NA
len: 14
j_gene: TRBJ2-3
CDR3aa: CASSLRWLTDTQYF
CDR3nt: TGTGCCAGCAGCCTGAGATGGCTTACAGATACGCAGTATTTT

abundance: NA
v_gene: TRBV11-2
d_gene: NA
len: 14
j_gene: TRBJ2-7
CDR3aa: CASSPPPVAYEQYF
CDR3nt: TGTGCCAGCAGCCCTCCCCCCGTAGCCTACGAGCAGTACTTC

abundance: NA
v_gene: TRBV5-1
d_gene: NA
len: 16
j_gene: TRBJ2-7
CDR3aa: CASSLALGRPDYEQYF
CDR3nt: TGCGCCAGCAGCTTGGCCTTAGGAAGGCCAGATTACGAGCAGTACTTC

abundance: NA
v_gene: TRBV19
d_gene: TRBD2
len: 16
j_gene: TRBJ2-7
CDR3aa: CASSRTSGGIADEQYF
CDR3nt: TGTGCCAGTAGTCGGACTAGCGGGGGGATAGCGGACGAGCAGTACTTC

abundance: NA
v_gene: TRBV29-1
d_gene: NA
len: 15
j_gene: TRBJ2-1
CDR3aa: CSVFGRLGSYNEQFF
CDR3nt: TGCAGCGTTTTTGGACGGCTAGGCTCCTACAATGAGCAGTTCTTC

abundance: NA
v_gene: TRBV16
d_gene: NA
len: 14
j_gene: TRBJ2-5
CDR3aa: CASSQHRDGETQYF
CDR3nt: TGTGCCAGCAGCCAACACAGGGACGGGGAGACCCAGTACTTC

abundance: NA
v_gene: TRBV5-4
d_gene: TRBD2
len: 18
j_gene: TRBJ2-5
CDR3aa: CASSLAKTIGRRSETQYF
CDR3nt: TGTGCCAGCAGCCTGGCCAAGACTATCGGGAGGAGGAGCGAGACCCAGTACTTC

abundance: NA
v_gene: TRBV2
d_gene: NA
len: 11
j_gene: TRBJ2-5
CDR3aa: CASSLKQTQYF
CDR3nt: TGTGCCAGCAGCCTTAAACAGACCCAGTACTTC

abundance: many
v_gene: TRBV9
d_gene: TRBD2
len: 19
j_gene: TRBJ2-1
CDR3aa: CASSVTLGAGERAYNEQFF
CDR3nt: TGTGCCAGCAGCGTAACTTTGGGAGCGGGAGAAAGGGCTTACAATGAGCAGTTCTTC

abundance: NA
v_gene: TRBV27
d_gene: TRBD2
len: 15
j_gene: TRBJ2-3
CDR3aa: CASSLGLAGGDTQYF
CDR3nt: TGTGCCAGCAGTTTGGGACTAGCGGGTGGAGATACGCAGTATTTT

abundance: few
v_gene: TRBV28
d_gene: NA
len: 17
j_gene: TRBJ1-4
CDR3aa: CASSSSGGREANEKLFF
CDR3nt: TGTGCCAGCAGTTCCTCAGGAGGGCGGGAAGCTAATGAAAAACTGTTTTTT

abundance: few
v_gene: TRBV6-5
d_gene: NA
len: 14
j_gene: TRBJ1-5
CDR3aa: CASSLQLGNQPQHF
CDR3nt: TGTGCCAGCAGTTTGCAGTTAGGCAATCAGCCCCAGCATTTT

abundance: NA
v_gene: TRBV7-9
d_gene: NA
len: 16
j_gene: TRBJ2-1
CDR3aa: CASSLARGKKDNEQFF
CDR3nt: TGTGCCAGCAGCTTAGCGCGGGGTAAAAAGGACAATGAGCAGTTCTTC

abundance: NA
v_gene: TRBV7-2
d_gene: TRBD1
len: 15
j_gene: TRBJ2-7
CDR3aa: CASSQGTGFSYEQYF
CDR3nt: TGTGCCAGCAGCCAAGGGACAGGGTTTTCCTACGAGCAGTACTTC

abundance: NA
v_gene: TRBV7-9
d_gene: NA
len: 14
j_gene: TRBJ2-1
CDR3aa: CASPGTSSYNEQFF
CDR3nt: TGTGCCAGCCCCGGGACCAGCTCCTACAATGAGCAGTTCTTC

abundance: NA
v_gene: TRBV29-1
d_gene: NA
len: 12
j_gene: TRBJ1-1
CDR3aa: CSVAWGNTEAFF
CDR3nt: TGCAGCGTCGCTTGGGGAAACACTGAAGCTTTCTTT

abundance: NA
v_gene: TRBV7-6
d_gene: NA
len: 14
j_gene: TRBJ1-2
CDR3aa: CASSSRGANYGYTF
CDR3nt: TGTGCCAGCAGCTCCAGGGGAGCTAACTATGGCTACACCTTC

abundance: NA
v_gene: TRBV28
d_gene: NA
len: 13
j_gene: TRBJ1-3
CDR3aa: CASNQGIENTIYF
CDR3nt: TGTGCCAGCAATCAGGGTATTGAGAACACCATATATTTT

abundance: NA
v_gene: TRBV27
d_gene: NA
len: 13
j_gene: TRBJ2-5
CDR3aa: CASSFGWGETQYF
CDR3nt: TGTGCCAGCAGTTTCGGGTGGGGAGAGACCCAGTACTTC

abundance: NA
v_gene: TRBV7-2
d_gene: TRBD2
len: 19
j_gene: TRBJ2-1
CDR3aa: CASSLGALFVGGPYNEQFF
CDR3nt: TGTGCCAGCAGCTTAGGGGCCTTGTTCGTGGGAGGGCCCTACAATGAGCAGTTCTTC

abundance: NA
v_gene: TRBV7-2
d_gene: NA
len: 13
j_gene: TRBJ1-5
CDR3aa: CASSLQGWQPQHF
CDR3nt: TGTGCCAGCAGCTTACAGGGCTGGCAGCCCCAGCATTTT

abundance: NA
v_gene: TRBV5-1
d_gene: NA
len: 16
j_gene: TRBJ1-3
CDR3aa: CASSLQWSNSGNTIYF
CDR3nt: TGCGCCAGCAGCTTGCAGTGGAGTAACTCTGGAAACACCATATATTTT